The source of this T cell receptor beta chain is a study of cytomegalovirus exposure and HLA in healthy donors. The sample holds a few counts of this clone. The PCR contained 60 Vbeta and 13 Jbeta primers. In the original workflow: In a later analysis, around 10 million of approximately 81 million unique beta chains occurred in at least two donors. The table came from immunoSEQ multiplex PCR; TCRdb's copy has only in-frame clones and leaves some out. The V and J calls and clone size are taken from that table; D and trimming were inferred from the DNA. The sample lists 70,000 to 75,000 clones, around 72% occurring once. The sequence was obtained from a middle-aged woman in good health and CMV-seropositive. Material for sequencing was PBMCs.

The DNA of the CDR3 is TGTGCCAGCGGGGGGATGATGGAGACCCAGTACTTC. Amino acids: CASGGMMETQYF. This chain connects TRBV6-5 to TRBJ2-5; perhaps TRBD2 as D (6 bases). Per germline, CDR1 MNHEY and CDR2 SVGAGI. Trimming left V 8 bases short and J 5 bases short, with 12 bases between. The CDR3 spans 12 residues.